The 6 T cell receptor beta chains given below trace back to one sample, sequenced in a study of blood T cell repertoires in COVID-19. Sequencing used immunoSEQ multiplex PCR; TCRdb keeps in-frame clones, though not all of them. The sample has about 360,000 clones, 70% to 90% seen once. Sequences were obtained from PBMCs or T cells enriched from blood (not recorded which). The receptors here all came from a man aged 35-49 years in a cohort exposed to, infected with or recovered from COVID-19 (not recorded which).

This chain uses TRBV19 with TRBJ2-5; tentatively, D is TRBD1 (5 bases). Germline V CDR1 and CDR2: LNHDA, SQIVND (reference sequence). There are 16 residues in the CDR3. Trimming cost V 3 bases and J 4 bases, with 18 bases left between them. The CDR3 nucleotides are TGTGCCAGTAGTATCTCGAGACAGAGTTTCTTAGAGACCCAGTACTTC. Protein product: CASSISRQSFLETQYF.

J is TRBJ1-5 and V is TRBV10-3, with TRBD1 as a possible D gene (5 bases). Per the germline V gene, CDR1 is ENHRY and CDR2 is SYGVKD. The length of the CDR3 is 14 residues. V dropped 0 bases and J dropped 7 bases, with 10 bases sitting between them. The CDR3 region is CAISESGRGQPQHF. Here the CDR3 DNA reads TGTGCCATCAGTGAGTCGGGAAGGGGACAGCCCCAGCATTTT.

The chain links TRBV7-9 to TRBJ1-4; D may be TRBD1 (6 bases). The V gene lost 6 bases and the J gene lost 5 bases, with 19 bases spanning the gap. Germline V gives CDR1 SEHNR, CDR2 FQNEAQ (reference sequence). The CDR3 loop spans 16 amino acids. The CDR3 nucleotides read TGTGCCAGCAGTTTCTATACATGGGACATGAATGAAAAACTGTTTTTT. It encodes CASSFYTWDMNEKLFF.

This chain connects TRBV5-6 to TRBJ2-2; 7 nucleotides line up with TRBD1. V lost 5 bases, J lost 7 bases, and 14 bases stayed unmatched. Germline CDR1 is SGHDT and CDR2 is YYEEEE. The CDR3 is 16 amino acids. The CDR3 region has the DNA TGTGCCAGCAGTCAAATGATAAGGGGGCCGGGCGGGGAGCTGTTTTTT. It encodes CASSQMIRGPGGELFF.

The V call is TRBV4-1, the J call TRBJ1-4; D unclear. CDR1 is MGHRA and CDR2 is YSYEKL in the germline V gene. The V and J ends lost 0 bases and 1 base respectively, with 6 bases between them. The CDR3 has 15 amino acids. The CDR3 is CASSQDPGTNEKLFF. The CDR3 region has the DNA TGCGCCAGCAGCCAAGATCCGGGAACTAATGAAAAACTGTTTTTT.

V gene TRBV7-9 combines with J gene TRBJ2-7; 8 bases fit TRBD2. This CDR3 is built from 16 residues. Unmatched junction bases numbered 5, after V lost 1 base and J lost 0 bases. CDR1 is SEHNR and CDR2 is FQNEAQ in the germline V gene (reference sequence). The CDR3 bases are TGTGCCAGCAGCTTAGGAGCAGCGGGAGCCTCCTACGAGCAGTACTTC. Translation gives CASSLGAAGASYEQYF.